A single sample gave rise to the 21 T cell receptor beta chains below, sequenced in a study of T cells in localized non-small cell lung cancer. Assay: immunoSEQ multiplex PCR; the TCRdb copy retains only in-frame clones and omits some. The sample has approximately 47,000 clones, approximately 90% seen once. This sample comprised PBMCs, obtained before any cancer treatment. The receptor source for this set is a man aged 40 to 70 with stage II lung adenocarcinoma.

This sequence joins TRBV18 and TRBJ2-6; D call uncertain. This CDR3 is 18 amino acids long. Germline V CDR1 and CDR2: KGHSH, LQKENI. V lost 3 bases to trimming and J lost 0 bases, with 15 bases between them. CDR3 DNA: TGTGCCAGCTCACCCCGACTGGCAGGTGTCTCTGGGGCCAACGTCCTGACTTTC. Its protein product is CASSPRLAGVSGANVLTF.

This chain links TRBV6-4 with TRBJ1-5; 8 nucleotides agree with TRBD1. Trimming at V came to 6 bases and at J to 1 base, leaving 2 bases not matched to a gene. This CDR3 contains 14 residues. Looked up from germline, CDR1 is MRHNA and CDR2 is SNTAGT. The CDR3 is CASRPGGSNQPQHF. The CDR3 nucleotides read TGTGCCAGCAGACCAGGGGGCAGCAATCAGCCCCAGCATTTT.

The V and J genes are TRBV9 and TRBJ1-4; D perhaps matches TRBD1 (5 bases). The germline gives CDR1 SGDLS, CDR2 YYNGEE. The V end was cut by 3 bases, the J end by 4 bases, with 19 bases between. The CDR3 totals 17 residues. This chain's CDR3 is CASSESARGWGNEKLFF. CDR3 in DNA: TGTGCCAGCAGCGAGTCGGCACGGGGGTGGGGTAATGAAAAACTGTTTTTT. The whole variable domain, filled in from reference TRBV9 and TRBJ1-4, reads DSGVTQTPKHLITATGQRVTLRCSPRSGDLSVYWYQQSLDQGLQFLIQYYNGEERAKGNILERFSAQQFPDLHSELNLSSLELGDSALYFCASSESARGWGNEKLFFGSGTQLSVL.

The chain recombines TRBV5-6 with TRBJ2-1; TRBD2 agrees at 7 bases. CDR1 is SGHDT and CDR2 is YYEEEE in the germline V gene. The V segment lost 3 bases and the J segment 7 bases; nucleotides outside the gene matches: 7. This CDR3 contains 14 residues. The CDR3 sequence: CASSSGLEGNEQFF. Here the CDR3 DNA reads TGTGCCAGCAGCTCCGGACTAGAGGGGAATGAGCAGTTCTTC.

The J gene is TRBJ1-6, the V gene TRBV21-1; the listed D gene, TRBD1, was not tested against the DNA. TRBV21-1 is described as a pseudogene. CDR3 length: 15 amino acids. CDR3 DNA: TGTGCCAGCAGGGGCGTGACAGGGTGTAATTCACCCCTCCACTTT. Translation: CASRGVTGCNSPLHF.

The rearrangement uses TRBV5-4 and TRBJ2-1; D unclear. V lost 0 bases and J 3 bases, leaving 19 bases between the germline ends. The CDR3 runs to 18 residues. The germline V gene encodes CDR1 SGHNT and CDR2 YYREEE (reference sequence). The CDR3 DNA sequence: TGTGCCAGCAGCTTGGACCCCGCACAACAACCGAACTACAATGAGCAGTTCTTC. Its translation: CASSLDPAQQPNYNEQFF. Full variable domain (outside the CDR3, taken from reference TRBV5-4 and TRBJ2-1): ETGVTQSPTHLIKTRGQQVTLRCSSQSGHNTVSWYQQALGQGPQFIFQYYREEENGRGNFPPRFSGLQFPNYSSELNVNALELDDSALYLCASSLDPAQQPNYNEQFFGPGTRLTVL.

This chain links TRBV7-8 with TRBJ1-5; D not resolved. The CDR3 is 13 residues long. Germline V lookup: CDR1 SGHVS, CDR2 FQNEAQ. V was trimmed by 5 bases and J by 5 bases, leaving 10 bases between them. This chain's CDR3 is CASSVVRYQPQHF. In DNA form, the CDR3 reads TGTGCCAGCAGCGTAGTAAGGTATCAGCCCCAGCATTTT.

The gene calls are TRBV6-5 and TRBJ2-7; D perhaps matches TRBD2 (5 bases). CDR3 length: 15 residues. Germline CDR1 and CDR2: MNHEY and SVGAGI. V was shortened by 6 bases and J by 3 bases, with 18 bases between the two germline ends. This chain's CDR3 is CASSARSSEDYEQYF. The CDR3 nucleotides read TGTGCCAGCAGCGCAAGGAGTAGCGAGGACTACGAGCAGTACTTC.

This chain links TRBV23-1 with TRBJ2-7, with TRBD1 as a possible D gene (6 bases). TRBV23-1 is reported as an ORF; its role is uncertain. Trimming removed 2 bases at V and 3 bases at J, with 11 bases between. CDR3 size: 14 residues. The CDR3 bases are TGCGCCAGCAGTCAACCGGACAGAAACTACGAGCAGTACGTC. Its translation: CASSQPDRNYEQYV.

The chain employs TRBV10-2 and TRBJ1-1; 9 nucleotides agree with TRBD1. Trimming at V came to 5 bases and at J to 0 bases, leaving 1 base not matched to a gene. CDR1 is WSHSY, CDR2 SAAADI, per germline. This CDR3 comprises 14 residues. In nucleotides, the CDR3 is TGCGCCAGCAGTACAGGGGGCATGAACACTGAAGCTTTCTTT. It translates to CASSTGGMNTEAFF.

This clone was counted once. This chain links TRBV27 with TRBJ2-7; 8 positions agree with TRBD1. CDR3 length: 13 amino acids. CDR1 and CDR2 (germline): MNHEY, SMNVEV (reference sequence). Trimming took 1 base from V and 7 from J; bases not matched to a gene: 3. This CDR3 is CASSLFTGGEQYF. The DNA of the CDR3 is TGTGCCAGCAGTTTATTTACAGGGGGAGAGCAGTACTTC.

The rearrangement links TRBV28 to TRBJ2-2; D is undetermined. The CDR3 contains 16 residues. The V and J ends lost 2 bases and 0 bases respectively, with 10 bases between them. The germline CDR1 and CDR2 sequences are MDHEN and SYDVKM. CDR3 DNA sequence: TGTGCCAGCAGTTTAGAGGCAGGCTCGAACACCGGGGAGCTGTTTTTT. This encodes CASSLEAGSNTGELFF. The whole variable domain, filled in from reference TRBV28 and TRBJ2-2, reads DVKVTQSSRYLVKRTGEKVFLECVQDMDHENMFWYRQDPGLGLRLIYFSYDVKMKEKGDIPEGYSVSREKKERFSLILESASTNQTSMYLCASSLEAGSNTGELFFGEGSRLTVL.

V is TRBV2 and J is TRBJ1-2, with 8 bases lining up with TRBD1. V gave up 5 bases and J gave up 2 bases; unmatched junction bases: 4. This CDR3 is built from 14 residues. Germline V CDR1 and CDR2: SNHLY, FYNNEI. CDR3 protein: CASSWTGYNYGYTF. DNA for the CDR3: TGTGCCAGCAGTTGGACAGGGTACAACTATGGCTACACCTTC.

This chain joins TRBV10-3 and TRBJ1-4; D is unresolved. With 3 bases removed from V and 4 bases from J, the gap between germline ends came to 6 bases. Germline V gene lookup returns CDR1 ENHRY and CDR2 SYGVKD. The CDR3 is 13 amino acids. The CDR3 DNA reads TGTGCCATCAGTGATGGGAGTAATGAAAAACTGTTTTTT. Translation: CAISDGSNEKLFF.

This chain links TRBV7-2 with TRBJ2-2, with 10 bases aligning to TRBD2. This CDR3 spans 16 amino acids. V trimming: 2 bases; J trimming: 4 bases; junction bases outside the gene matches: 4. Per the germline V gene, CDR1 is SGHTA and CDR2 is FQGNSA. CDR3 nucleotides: TGTGCCAGCAGCTTATTAGCGGGGGGCCTCACCGGGGAGCTGTTTTTT. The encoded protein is CASSLLAGGLTGELFF. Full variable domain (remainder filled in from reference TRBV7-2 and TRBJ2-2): GAGVSQSPSNKVTEKGKDVELRCDPISGHTALYWYRQSLGQGLEFLIYFQGNSAPDKSGLPSDRFSAERTGGSVSTLTIQRTQQEDSAVYLCASSLLAGGLTGELFFGEGSRLTVL.

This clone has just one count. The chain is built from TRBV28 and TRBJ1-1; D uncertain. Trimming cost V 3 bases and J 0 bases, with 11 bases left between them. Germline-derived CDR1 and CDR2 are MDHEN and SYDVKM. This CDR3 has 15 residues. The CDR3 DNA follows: TGTGCCAGCAGTTTGGAGGGTTCGATGAACACTGAAGCTTTCTTT. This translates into CASSLEGSMNTEAFF.

CDR3 sequence reads: CASSYEVTGPNTEAFF. The CDR3 region has the DNA TGTGCCAGCAGTTACGAAGTTACGGGACCGAACACTGAAGCTTTCTTT. V and J are TRBV6-6 and TRBJ1-1, with a possible D match to TRBD1 (5 bases). The V end was cut by 2 bases, the J end by 1 base, with 14 bases between. This CDR3 has 16 amino acids. Germline lookup yields CDR1 MNHNY and CDR2 SVGAGI (reference sequence).

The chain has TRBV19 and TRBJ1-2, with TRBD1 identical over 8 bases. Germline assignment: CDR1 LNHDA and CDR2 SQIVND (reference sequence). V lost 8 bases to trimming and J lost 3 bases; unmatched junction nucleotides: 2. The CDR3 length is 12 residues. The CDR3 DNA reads TGTGCCAGTCGACAGGGGTACTATGGCTACACCTTC. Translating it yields CASRQGYYGYTF.

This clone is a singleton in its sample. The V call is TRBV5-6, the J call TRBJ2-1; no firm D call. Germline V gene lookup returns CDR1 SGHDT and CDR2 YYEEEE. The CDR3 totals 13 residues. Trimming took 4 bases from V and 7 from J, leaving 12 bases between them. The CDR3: CASSAHTVNEQFF. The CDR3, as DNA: TGTGCCAGCAGCGCCCATACAGTTAATGAGCAGTTCTTC.

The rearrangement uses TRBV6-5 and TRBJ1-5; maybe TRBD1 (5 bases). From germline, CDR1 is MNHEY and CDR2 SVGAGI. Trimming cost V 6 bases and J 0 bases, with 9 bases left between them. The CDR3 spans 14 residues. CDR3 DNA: TGTGCCAGCAGACGGGACTATAGCAATCAGCCCCAGCATTTT. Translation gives CASRRDYSNQPQHF.

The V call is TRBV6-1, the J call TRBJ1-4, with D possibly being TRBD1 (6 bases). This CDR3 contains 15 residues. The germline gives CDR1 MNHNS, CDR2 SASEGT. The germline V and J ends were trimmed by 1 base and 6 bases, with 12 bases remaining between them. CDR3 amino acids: CASSEGQGSYEKLFF. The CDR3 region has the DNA TGTGCCAGCAGTGAAGGGCAGGGGTCGTATGAAAAACTGTTTTTT.